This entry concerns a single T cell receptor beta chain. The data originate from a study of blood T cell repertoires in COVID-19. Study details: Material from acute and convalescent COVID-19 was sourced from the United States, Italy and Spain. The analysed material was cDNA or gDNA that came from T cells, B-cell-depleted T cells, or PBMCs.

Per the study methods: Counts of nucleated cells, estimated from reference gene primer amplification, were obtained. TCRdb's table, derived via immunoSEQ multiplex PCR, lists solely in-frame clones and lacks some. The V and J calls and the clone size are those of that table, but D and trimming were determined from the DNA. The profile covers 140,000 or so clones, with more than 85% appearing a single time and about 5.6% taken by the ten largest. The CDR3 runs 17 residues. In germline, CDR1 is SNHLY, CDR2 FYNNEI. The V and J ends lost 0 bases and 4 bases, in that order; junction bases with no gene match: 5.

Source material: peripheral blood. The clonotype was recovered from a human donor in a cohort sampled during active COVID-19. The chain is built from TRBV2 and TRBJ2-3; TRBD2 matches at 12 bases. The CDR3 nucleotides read TGTGCCAGCAGTGAAGCGCGGACTAGCGGGATCGCAGATACGCAGTATTTT. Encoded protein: CASSEARTSGIADTQYF.